The present TCR beta chain was sequenced within a study of T-cell reconstitution after alpha-beta-depleted transplantation in children. Using unique molecular identifiers, the investigators prepared the TCRbeta library. A single record per CDR3 protein comes from TCRdb applying MiXCR to the PCR reads. Here the sample spans about 240,000 distinct CDR3 sequences, more than 10% being singletons. Trimming took 4 bases from V and 9 from J; bases not matched to a gene: 10. In germline, CDR1 is SGHRS, CDR2 YFSETQ. The CDR3 totals 15 residues. There are many counts of this clonotype. Sequencing used PBMCs from the stem cell graft donor, obtained from the stem cell graft. This clonotype was obtained from a human donor who donated a stem cell graft to a child with acute lymphoblastic leukemia. The chain has TRBV5-1 and TRBJ1-6, with 7 bases matching TRBD1. CDR3 sequence (DNA): TGCGCCAGCAGCGATGGGACAGCTCTTCGTTCACCCCTCCACTTT. As protein: CASSDGTALRSPLHF.